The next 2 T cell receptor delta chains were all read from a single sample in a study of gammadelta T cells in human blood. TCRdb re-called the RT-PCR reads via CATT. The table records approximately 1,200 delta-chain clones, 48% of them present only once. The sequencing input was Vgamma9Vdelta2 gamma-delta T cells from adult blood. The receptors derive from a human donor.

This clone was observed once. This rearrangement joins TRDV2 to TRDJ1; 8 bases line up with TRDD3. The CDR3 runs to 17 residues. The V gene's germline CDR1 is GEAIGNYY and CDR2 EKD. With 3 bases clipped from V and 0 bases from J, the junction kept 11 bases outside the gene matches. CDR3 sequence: CACDPPGGTWDTDKLIF. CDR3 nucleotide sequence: TGTGCCTGTGACCCCCCTGGGGGAACCTGGGACACCGATAAACTCATCTTT.

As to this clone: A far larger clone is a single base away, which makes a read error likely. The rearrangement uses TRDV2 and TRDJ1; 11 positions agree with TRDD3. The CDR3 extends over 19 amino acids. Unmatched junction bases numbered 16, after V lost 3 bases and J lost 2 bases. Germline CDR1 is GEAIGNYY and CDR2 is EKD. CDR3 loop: CACDALNALGDTKTDKLIF. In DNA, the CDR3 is TGTGCCTGTGACGCATTAAACGCCCTGGGGGATACCAAGACCGATAAACTCATCTTT.